What follows are 16 T cell receptor beta chains derived from one specimen sequenced in a study of blood T cell repertoires in COVID-19. Assay: immunoSEQ multiplex PCR; the TCRdb copy retains only in-frame clones and omits some. The table has some 200,000 clones, approximately 90% seen once. Sequencing input: PBMCs or T cells enriched from blood (not recorded which). The receptors derive from a woman aged 18-29 years in a cohort exposed to, infected with or recovered from COVID-19 (not recorded which).

J is TRBJ1-5 and V is TRBV5-6; TRBD1 is a possible D gene (5 bases). The CDR3 covers 15 residues. CDR1 and CDR2 from the germline V gene are SGHDT and YYEEEE. With 0 bases removed from V and 3 bases from J, the gap between germline ends came to 10 bases. CDR3 sequence: CASSLGGIANQPQHF. Written as DNA, the CDR3 is TGTGCCAGCAGCTTGGGGGGCATAGCCAATCAGCCCCAGCATTTT.

The gene calls are TRBV6-1 and TRBJ1-2, with 7 bases identical to TRBD1. V was pared by 1 base and J by 2 bases, with 4 bases of the junction left unmatched. CDR3 size: 15 residues. Germline V gene sequence: CDR1 MNHNS, CDR2 SASEGT. The CDR3 loop reads CASSEGQGSNYGYTF. CDR3 DNA: TGTGCCAGCAGTGAAGGACAGGGATCCAACTATGGCTACACCTTC.

The CDR3 DNA follows: TGCGCCAGCAGCATAGACAGGGCAGGTGAGCAGTTCTTC. It codes for CASSIDRAGEQFF. The genes are TRBV5-1 and TRBJ2-1; TRBD1 aligns across 7 bases. The germline gives CDR1 SGHRS, CDR2 YFSETQ. V lost 4 bases to trimming and J lost 9 bases; unmatched junction nucleotides: 7. The CDR3 contains 13 residues.

The V and J genes are TRBV2 and TRBJ1-5; TRBD1 aligns across 7 bases. Germline V gene data show CDR1 as SNHLY and CDR2 as FYNNEI. V was pared by 6 bases and J by 2 bases, with 4 bases of the junction left unmatched. This CDR3 has 14 amino acids. CDR3 sequence reads: CASSEQGRNQPQHF. CDR3 in DNA: TGTGCCAGCAGCGAACAGGGGCGCAATCAGCCCCAGCATTTT. Variable domain in full (rest from reference TRBV2 and TRBJ1-5): EPEVTQTPSHQVTQMGQEVILRCVPISNHLYFYWYRQILGQKVEFLVSFYNNEISEKSEIFDDQFSVERPDGSNFTLKIRSTKLEDSAMYFCASSEQGRNQPQHFGDGTRLSIL.

The rearrangement joins TRBV12-5 to TRBJ1-2; possibly TRBD1 for D (6 bases). Between the trimmed V and J ends, which lost 0 bases and 6 bases, there was a span of 26 bases. Germline lookup yields CDR1 LGHNT and CDR2 FRNRAP. This CDR3 is built from 19 residues. This chain's CDR3 is CASGLVRIGNRATWDGYTF. The CDR3 bases are TGTGCTAGTGGTTTGGTAAGAATCGGCAACAGGGCTACTTGGGATGGCTACACCTTC. The complete variable domain, with remaining parts taken from reference TRBV12-5 and TRBJ1-2, reads DARVTQTPRHKVTEMGQEVTMRCQPILGHNTVFWYRQTMMQGLELLAYFRNRAPLDDSGMPKDRFSAEMPDATLATLKIQPSEPRDSAVYFCASGLVRIGNRATWDGYTFGSGTRLTVV.

CDR3 in amino acids: CATSDRLSNQPQHF. DNA of the CDR3: TGTGCCACCAGTGACCGACTGAGCAATCAGCCCCAGCATTTT. This chain uses TRBV24-1 with TRBJ1-5; no reliable D call. Germline V gene sequence: CDR1 KGHDR, CDR2 SFDVKD. The germline V and J ends were trimmed by 4 bases and 1 base, with 7 bases remaining between them. The CDR3 totals 14 residues.

V usage is TRBV19 and J usage is TRBJ1-4; no firm D call. V was trimmed by 3 bases and J by 7 bases, leaving 12 bases between them. CDR3 size: 14 residues. Germline V lookup: CDR1 LNHDA, CDR2 SQIVND (reference sequence). The CDR3 loop is CASSIMLRAEKLFF. DNA of the CDR3: TGTGCCAGTAGTATCATGTTGCGGGCTGAAAAACTGTTTTTT. Full variable domain (missing parts from reference TRBV19 and TRBJ1-4): DGGITQSPKYLFRKEGQNVTLSCEQNLNHDAMYWYRQDPGQGLRLIYYSQIVNDFQKGDIAEGYSVSREKKESFPLTVTSAQKNPTAFYLCASSIMLRAEKLFFGSGTQLSVL.

CDR3 amino acids: CASSIGAHSGTEAFF. Here the CDR3 DNA reads TGTGCCAGTAGTATAGGAGCCCATTCGGGAACTGAAGCTTTCTTT. The chain links TRBV19 to TRBJ1-1; D remains ambiguous. The CDR3 length is 15 residues. In germline, CDR1 is LNHDA, CDR2 SQIVND (reference sequence). Trimming shortened V by 1 base and J by 5 bases, and 14 bases separated the two germline ends.

CDR3 in DNA: TGTGCCAGCAGCGAACAGGGTCATTCACCCCTCCACTTT. Translation gives CASSEQGHSPLHF. The chain carries TRBV12-3 or TRBV12-4 and TRBJ1-6, with D possibly matching TRBD1 (6 bases). Between the trimmed V and J ends, which lost 6 bases and 8 bases, there was a span of 11 bases. The CDR3 spans 13 residues.

In its sample, this clone was seen a few times. The chain joins TRBV6-5 to TRBJ1-1, with TRBD1 matching over 9 bases. The CDR3 is 15 residues long. V shed 2 bases and J 0 bases; nucleotides not matched to a gene: 1. CDR1 is MNHEY and CDR2 is SVGAGI in the germline V gene. The chain's CDR3 is CASSYTGGLNTEAFF. The DNA for the CDR3 is TGTGCCAGCAGTTACACAGGGGGCCTGAACACTGAAGCTTTCTTT.

This clone occurred a few times. The V call is TRBV9, the J call TRBJ2-5; 9 bases line up with TRBD2. This CDR3 contains 18 residues. Germline assignment: CDR1 SGDLS and CDR2 YYNGEE. J was trimmed by 0 bases and V by 0 bases; bases with no gene match: 9. The DNA for the CDR3 is TGTGCCAGCAGCGTAGCTGGAGCGGGGGGCCTGTACCAAGAGACCCAGTACTTC. Translation gives CASSVAGAGGLYQETQYF.

V gene TRBV19 combines with J gene TRBJ2-7; perhaps TRBD2 as D (5 bases). The CDR3 has 15 residues. Per germline, CDR1 LNHDA and CDR2 SQIVND (reference sequence). Trimming cost V 0 bases and J 7 bases, with 16 bases left between them. The CDR3, as DNA: TGTGCCAGTAGTATAGATTGGGAGAGCGGACGAGAGCAGTACTTC. Its protein is CASSIDWESGREQYF.

This clone was recorded a few times. This chain joins TRBV5-4 and TRBJ2-2, with TRBD2 as a possible D gene (6 bases). The CDR3 contains 14 residues. Trimming shortened V by 6 bases and J by 4 bases, and 13 bases separated the two germline ends. Germline V gives CDR1 SGHNT, CDR2 YYREEE (reference sequence). The DNA for the CDR3 is TGTGCCAGCACTCGGCAGGGAGGCACCGGGGAGCTGTTTTTT. It translates to CASTRQGGTGELFF.

The chain is built from TRBV6-5 and TRBJ1-3; D gene unclear. The V gene lost 2 bases and the J gene lost 8 bases, with 16 bases spanning the gap. The CDR3 covers 15 residues. CDR1 MNHEY and CDR2 SVGAGI come from the germline V gene. The CDR3 protein is CASSYPLPLGDTIYF. DNA for the CDR3: TGTGCCAGCAGTTACCCTTTACCTCTCGGGGACACCATATATTTT.

The chain employs TRBV24-1 and TRBJ1-1, with D possibly matching TRBD1 (6 bases). The CDR3 has 13 amino acids. Germline V gene sequence: CDR1 KGHDR, CDR2 SFDVKD. V lost 4 bases, J lost 7 bases, and 12 bases lay in between. The CDR3, as DNA: TGTGCCACCAGTGAAAACAGGGAGGGTGAAGCTTTCTTT. Translation gives CATSENREGEAFF.

The V and J genes are TRBV12-3 or TRBV12-4 and TRBJ1-1; D is undetermined. With 4 bases removed from V and 10 bases from J, the gap between germline ends came to 13 bases. The CDR3 extends over 12 amino acids. The CDR3 nucleotides are TGTGCCAGCAGTTCCTATATGCCAGGAGCTTTCTTT. It codes for CASSSYMPGAFF.